This T cell receptor beta chain was identified during a study of cytomegalovirus exposure and HLA in healthy donors. Primers included in the PCR were 60 Vbeta and 13 Jbeta primers. The assay was immunoSEQ multiplex PCR, and TCRdb's table has in-frame clones only and misses some. This sample has approximately 150,000 clones; roughly 84% occur once, and the top ten carry 2.5% to 3%. CDR1 is SGHDN, CDR2 FVKESK, per germline. The CDR3 covers 18 residues. V shed 4 bases and J 4 bases; nucleotides not matched to a gene: 11. Sample: PBMCs. The genes are TRBV14 and TRBJ2-2, with TRBD2 identical over 11 bases. The sequence was collected from a man aged 25-45 years in good health and CMV-seropositive. The CDR3, as DNA: TGTGCCAGCAGCCCCCTTCGACTAGCGGGGACATTCACCGGGGAGCTGTTTTTT. It translates to CASSPLRLAGTFTGELFF. Combining the CDR3 with reference TRBV14 and TRBJ2-2 gives the whole variable domain EAGVTQFPSHSVIEKGQTVTLRCDPISGHDNLYWYRRVMGKEIKFLLHFVKESKQDESGMPNNRFLAERTGGTYSTLKVQPAELEDSGVYFCASSPLRLAGTFTGELFFGEGSRLTVL.